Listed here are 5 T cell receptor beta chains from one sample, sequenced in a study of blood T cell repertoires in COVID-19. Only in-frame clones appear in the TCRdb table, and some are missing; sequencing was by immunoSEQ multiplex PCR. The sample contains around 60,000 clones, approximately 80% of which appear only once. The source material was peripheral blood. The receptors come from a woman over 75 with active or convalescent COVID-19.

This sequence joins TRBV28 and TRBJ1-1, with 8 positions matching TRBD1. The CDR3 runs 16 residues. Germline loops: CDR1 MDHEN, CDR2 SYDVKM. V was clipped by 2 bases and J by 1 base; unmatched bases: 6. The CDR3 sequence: CASSLIRGLGNTEAFF. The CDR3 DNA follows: TGTGCCAGCAGTTTAATCAGGGGGCTCGGGAACACTGAAGCTTTCTTT.

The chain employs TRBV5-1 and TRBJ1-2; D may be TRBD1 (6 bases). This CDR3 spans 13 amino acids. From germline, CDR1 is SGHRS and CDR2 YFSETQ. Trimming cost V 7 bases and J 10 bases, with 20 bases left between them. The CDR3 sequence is CASGFDSTGYYTF. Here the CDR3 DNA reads TGCGCCAGCGGATTTGACTCTACAGGGTACTACACCTTC.

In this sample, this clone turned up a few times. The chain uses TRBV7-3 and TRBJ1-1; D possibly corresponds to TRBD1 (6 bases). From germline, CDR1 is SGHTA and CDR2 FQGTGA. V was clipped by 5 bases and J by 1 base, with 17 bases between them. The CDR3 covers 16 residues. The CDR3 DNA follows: TGTGCCAGCAGCCGGACAGTCGGAATGAGGAACACTGAAGCTTTCTTT. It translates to CASSRTVGMRNTEAFF.

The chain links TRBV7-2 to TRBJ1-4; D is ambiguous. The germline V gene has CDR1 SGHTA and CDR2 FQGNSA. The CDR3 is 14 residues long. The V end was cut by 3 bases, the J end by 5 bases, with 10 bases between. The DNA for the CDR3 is TGTGCCAGCAGCTTTACCGGGAACAATGAAAAACTGTTTTTT. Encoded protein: CASSFTGNNEKLFF.

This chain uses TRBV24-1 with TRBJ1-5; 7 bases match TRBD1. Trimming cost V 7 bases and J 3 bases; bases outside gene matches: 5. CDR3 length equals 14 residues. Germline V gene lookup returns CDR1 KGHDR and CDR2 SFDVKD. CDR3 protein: CATSQTGINQPQHF. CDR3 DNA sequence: TGTGCCACCAGCCAGACAGGGATCAATCAGCCCCAGCATTTT.